The 28 T cell receptor beta chains below come from one sample, sequenced in a study of cytomegalovirus exposure and HLA in healthy donors. A multiplex PCR was run with 60 Vbeta primers and 13 Jbeta primers. Measured with immunoSEQ multiplex PCR; TCRdb has only the in-frame clones, and not every one. Of fewer than 250,000 clones in the sample, over 60% were seen once. The sequenced sample consisted of PBMCs. These receptors all come from a man aged 18 to 35 in good health and CMV-seronegative.

This CDR3 reads CASSLEAGYMESYTF. DNA for the CDR3: TGTGCCAGCAGCTTAGAGGCGGGTTATATGGAAAGCTACACCTTC. The rearrangement links TRBV7-2 to TRBJ1-2; D is ambiguous. Germline lookup yields CDR1 SGHTA and CDR2 FQGNSA. Trimming shortened V by 1 base and J by 9 bases, and 18 bases separated the two germline ends. The CDR3 covers 15 residues.

This chain joins TRBV9 and TRBJ1-6; D perhaps matches TRBD1 (6 bases). V was pared by 0 bases and J by 5 bases, with 18 bases between. The CDR3 spans 18 residues. Germline V gene data show CDR1 as SGDLS and CDR2 as YYNGEE. The CDR3 is CASSVGPNGGANNSPLHF. For the CDR3, the DNA is TGTGCCAGCAGCGTAGGACCGAATGGGGGGGCAAATAATTCACCCCTCCACTTT.

In this sample, this clone turned up once. The V and J genes are TRBV5-6 and TRBJ2-7, with 8 bases that match TRBD1. CDR1 is SGHDT and CDR2 is YYEEEE in the germline V gene. Trimming took 2 bases from V and 6 from J; bases not matched to a gene: 7. The CDR3 extends over 14 amino acids. This CDR3 is CASSFGQGAGEQYF. CDR3 sequence (DNA): TGTGCCAGCAGCTTTGGCCAGGGGGCCGGCGAGCAGTACTTC.

V is TRBV25-1 and J is TRBJ2-1; 10 bases align to TRBD2. CDR3 length: 15 amino acids. Germline V gene data show CDR1 as MGHDK and CDR2 as SYGVNS. The V and J ends lost 5 bases and 1 base, in that order; junction bases with no gene match: 2. The CDR3: CASSPSGRSYNEQFF. CDR3 nucleotides: TGTGCCAGCAGTCCTAGCGGGAGATCCTACAATGAGCAGTTCTTC.

The V call is TRBV11-2, the J call TRBJ2-7; tentative D call: TRBD1 (6 bases). The V and J ends lost 5 bases and 3 bases respectively, with 8 bases between them. The CDR3 covers 12 residues. Germline CDR1 and CDR2: SGHAT and FQNNGV. Here the CDR3 reads CASSPGHYEQYF. CDR3 DNA sequence: TGTGCCAGCAGCCCGGGACACTACGAGCAGTACTTC.

J is TRBJ1-6 and V is TRBV2; D unclear. The V end was cut by 5 bases, the J end by 9 bases, with 17 bases between. The CDR3 has 15 residues. The V gene's germline CDR1 is SNHLY and CDR2 FYNNEI. The CDR3 nucleotides read TGTGCCAGCAGTTATGGTACACCCGGCGGTTCACCCCTCCACTTT. Residues: CASSYGTPGGSPLHF.

This clone was recorded only once. The rearrangement joins TRBV25-1 to TRBJ2-2; 11 nucleotides agree with TRBD1. V lost 1 base and J lost 2; bases outside the gene matches: 0. The length of the CDR3 is 16 residues. Germline V gene lookup returns CDR1 MGHDK and CDR2 SYGVNS. The CDR3: CASSEWTGGNTGELFF. CDR3 DNA: TGTGCCAGCAGTGAATGGACAGGGGGCAACACCGGGGAGCTGTTTTTT.

The chain has TRBV6-5 and TRBJ1-2; 9 bases agree with TRBD1. This CDR3 is 14 amino acids long. Unmatched junction bases numbered 8, after V lost 4 bases and J lost 8 bases. Germline V CDR1 and CDR2: MNHEY, SVGAGI. Written as DNA, the CDR3 is TGTGCCAGCAGTTCCCGGGGACAGGGAGGCGGCTACACCTTC. This gives the protein CASSSRGQGGGYTF.

This chain connects TRBV7-2 to TRBJ1-1; a weak D match, TRBD1 (5 bases). Germline CDR1 SGHTA, CDR2 FQGNSA. V was pared by 1 base and J by 3 bases, with 9 bases between. The length of the CDR3 is 14 residues. This CDR3 reads CASSLGGEDTEAFF. The DNA for the CDR3 is TGTGCCAGCAGCTTAGGGGGGGAGGACACTGAAGCTTTCTTT.

This clone was detected a few times. The chain employs TRBV19 and TRBJ2-3; 8 bases agree with TRBD2. The germline V gene has CDR1 LNHDA and CDR2 SQIVND (reference sequence). V lost 8 bases, J lost 4 bases, and 8 bases stayed unmatched. This CDR3 has 14 amino acids. DNA of the CDR3: TGTGCCAGTTCCCGGGGGGGCCTCCCAGATACGCAGTATTTT. Amino acid sequence: CASSRGGLPDTQYF.

This clone has a handful of counts. V is TRBV5-8 and J is TRBJ2-6, with 9 bases lining up with TRBD1. The V gene's germline CDR1 is SGHTS and CDR2 YDEGEE. This CDR3 contains 18 residues. Unmatched junction bases numbered 12, after V lost 7 bases and J lost 1 base. CDR3 in amino acids: CASLFFGTGSSGANVLTF. The CDR3 bases are TGTGCCAGCCTTTTTTTTGGGACAGGGTCATCTGGGGCCAACGTCCTGACTTTC.

This chain joins TRBV5-1 and TRBJ2-5; D may match TRBD1 or TRBD2 (6 bases each). This CDR3 contains 13 residues. V was cut by 4 bases and J by 5 bases, with 12 bases left in between. Germline V gene sequence: CDR1 SGHRS, CDR2 YFSETQ. The CDR3, as DNA: TGCGCCAGCAGCCTGGGGGGCCCGGAGACCCAGTACTTC. Its translation: CASSLGGPETQYF.

Many counts were recorded for this clone. This sequence joins TRBV7-2 and TRBJ1-5; D is uncertain. Germline V gene lookup returns CDR1 SGHTA and CDR2 FQGNSA. The CDR3 totals 14 residues. Between the trimmed V and J ends, which lost 6 bases and 7 bases, there was a span of 16 bases. For the CDR3, the DNA is TGTGCCAGCAGTGGTTACGGGGATGGACAGCCCCAGCATTTT. As protein: CASSGYGDGQPQHF.

The sample holds one count of this clone. V is TRBV9 and J is TRBJ1-1; 7 positions agree with TRBD1. V was pared by 0 bases and J by 1 base, with 9 bases of the junction left unmatched. Germline values: CDR1 SGDLS, CDR2 YYNGEE. The CDR3 runs to 17 residues. CDR3 in amino acids: CASSVGGKGARNTEAFF. The CDR3 bases are TGTGCCAGCAGCGTAGGAGGAAAGGGGGCCAGGAACACTGAAGCTTTCTTT.

The CDR3 reads CASSPPGLAGHQETQYF. The DNA for the CDR3 is TGTGCCAGCTCACCACCAGGACTAGCGGGCCACCAAGAGACCCAGTACTTC. This chain joins TRBV18 and TRBJ2-5; 11 nucleotides align to TRBD2. Germline-derived CDR1 and CDR2 are KGHSH and LQKENI. V lost 0 bases and J lost 0; bases outside the gene matches: 3. This CDR3 is built from 17 residues.

The chain uses TRBV11-1 and TRBJ2-6; 8 bases are shared with TRBD1. The V and J ends lost 7 bases and 0 bases, in that order; junction bases with no gene match: 8. The CDR3 covers 17 residues. The germline CDR1 and CDR2 sequences are SGHAT and FQDESV (reference sequence). In nucleotides, the CDR3 is TGTGCCAGCACCGGACAGGGAGAAGTCTCTGGGGCCAACGTCCTGACTTTC. This sequence encodes CASTGQGEVSGANVLTF.

This clone was observed a single time. Other nucleotide sequences from this sample produce the same CDR3. The gene calls are TRBV6-5 and TRBJ2-7; unclear D gene. CDR3 length: 13 residues. CDR1 and CDR2 from the germline V gene are MNHEY and SVGAGI. V lost 0 bases and J 3 bases, leaving 6 bases between the germline ends. The CDR3 protein is CASSYSGSYEQYF. CDR3 bases: TGTGCCAGCAGTTACTCGGGCAGCTACGAGCAGTACTTC.

This CDR3 reads CASSSGTSVTYNEQFF. CDR3 bases: TGTGCCAGCAGCTCCGGGACTAGCGTCACCTACAATGAGCAGTTCTTC. The chain employs TRBV27 and TRBJ2-1, with TRBD2 matching over 10 bases. This CDR3 comprises 16 residues. CDR1 and CDR2 (germline): MNHEY, SMNVEV (reference sequence). V dropped 6 bases and J dropped 2; count of bases not matched to a gene: 7.

V is TRBV25-1 and J is TRBJ1-4, with a possible D match to TRBD1 (5 bases). V lost 3 bases and J 6 bases, leaving 14 bases between the germline ends. From germline, CDR1 is MGHDK and CDR2 SYGVNS. This CDR3 contains 15 residues. This chain's CDR3 is CASSEAGLKYEKLFF. Here the CDR3 DNA reads TGTGCCAGCAGTGAGGCAGGGCTAAAGTATGAAAAACTGTTTTTT.

The rearrangement joins TRBV7-2 to TRBJ1-1; TRBD1 matches 10 bases. CDR3 size: 15 residues. V lost 3 bases and J lost 6; bases outside the gene matches: 7. CDR1 is SGHTA and CDR2 is FQGNSA in the germline V gene. In DNA form, the CDR3 reads TGTGCCAGCAGCTTTCAGACAGGGGGCGTCGCTGAAGCTTTCTTT. Protein product: CASSFQTGGVAEAFF.

The genes are TRBV15 and TRBJ2-1; TRBD1 aligns across 10 bases. Germline V gives CDR1 LNHNV, CDR2 YYDKDF (reference sequence). J gave up 1 base and V 5 bases, and 20 bases lay outside the gene matches. The CDR3 sequence is 21 residues long. DNA for the CDR3: TGTGCCACCAGCTCGGGGGTAAGACAGGGGGCTCTTATAGTGTCCTACAATGAGCAGTTCTTC. This translates into CATSSGVRQGALIVSYNEQFF.

The chain employs TRBV5-1 and TRBJ2-1; the match to TRBD2 covers 8 bases. The length of the CDR3 is 15 residues. The germline V gene encodes CDR1 SGHRS and CDR2 YFSETQ. The J segment lost 6 bases and the V segment lost 0 bases, leaving 5 bases of the junction unmatched. The CDR3 nucleotides are TGCGCCAGCAGCTTGGGACTAGCGCAACCCAATGAGCAGTTCTTC. It codes for CASSLGLAQPNEQFF.

The gene calls are TRBV10-3 and TRBJ1-5; D perhaps matches TRBD1 (5 bases). The germline CDR1 and CDR2 sequences are ENHRY and SYGVKD. CDR3 length: 14 amino acids. The ends were cut back, 4 bases at V and 3 bases at J, with 10 bases in the middle. CDR3: CAISGGAVNQPQHF. The CDR3 region has the DNA TGTGCCATCAGTGGTGGGGCAGTCAATCAGCCCCAGCATTTT.

This chain joins TRBV2 and TRBJ2-2; 11 bases map to TRBD2. The CDR3 runs 14 residues. The V gene end was trimmed by 6 bases and the J gene end by 6 bases; junction bases not matched to a gene: 3. The germline V gene has CDR1 SNHLY and CDR2 FYNNEI. The CDR3: CASRTSGAPGELFF. Written as DNA, the CDR3 is TGTGCCAGCAGGACTAGCGGGGCCCCCGGGGAGCTGTTTTTT.

This clone was recorded only once. The rearrangement joins TRBV21-1 to TRBJ2-1; TRBD2 is the table's D call and was not checked against the DNA. TRBV21-1 is tagged as a pseudogene. The length of the CDR3 is 17 residues. The CDR3 protein is CASSQHWERGDYNEQFF. The CDR3 DNA sequence: TGTGCCAGCAGCCAACACTGGGAGCGGGGGGACTACAATGAGCAGTTCTTC.

V gene TRBV15 combines with J gene TRBJ2-3; 12 bases are a match to TRBD2. Trimming cost V 1 base and J 4 bases; bases outside gene matches: 9. CDR3 length: 18 residues. In germline, CDR1 is LNHNV, CDR2 YYDKDF (reference sequence). CDR3 nucleotide sequence: TGTGCCACCAGCAGAGCCGGACTAGCGGGAAATGGGGCAGATACGCAGTATTTT. Translated, it gives CATSRAGLAGNGADTQYF.

V and J are TRBV5-1 and TRBJ2-5; 10 nucleotides agree with TRBD2. This CDR3 region has 16 residues. Trimming at V came to 0 bases and at J to 1 base, leaving 3 bases not matched to a gene. Per germline, CDR1 SGHRS and CDR2 YFSETQ. CDR3 DNA: TGCGCCAGCAGCTTGGGGGTAGCGGGAGGCCAAGAGACCCAGTACTTC. Translated: CASSLGVAGGQETQYF.

The chain uses TRBV9 and TRBJ2-7; 15 bases line up with TRBD2. The V gene end was trimmed by 4 bases and the J gene end by 2 bases; junction bases not matched to a gene: 7. The CDR3 sequence is 17 residues long. CDR1 is SGDLS, CDR2 YYNGEE, per germline. The CDR3 coding sequence is TGTGCCAGCAGCATCGGGACTAGCGGGGGGAACACCTACGAGCAGTACTTC. Its protein is CASSIGTSGGNTYEQYF. Using reference TRBV9 and TRBJ2-7 for the parts outside the CDR3, the full variable domain is DSGVTQTPKHLITATGQRVTLRCSPRSGDLSVYWYQQSLDQGLQFLIQYYNGEERAKGNILERFSAQQFPDLHSELNLSSLELGDSALYFCASSIGTSGGNTYEQYFGPGTRLTVT.